This T cell receptor (beta chain) was captured in a study of neoadjuvant anti-PD-1 for oral cavity cancer listed by TCRdb under 2021. Study-wide context: Before curative-intent surgical resection, most patients were given three to four biweekly doses of nivolumab at 3 mg/kg. Under RECIST 1.1, a patient counted as a responder if showing complete response, partial response or stable disease, and as a non-responder if showing progression. There were 12 patients in the parent correlative cohort, and the response rate was 33%. For patients who did not progress, a fourth nivolumab dose was given around day 43, followed by definitive surgical resection on days 50-56. Beyond this particular receptor, the publication reports: The TCR analyses had only a few patients in each response group, and the authors called for validation in larger cohorts. Within PBMCs, T cell clonality (Gini index) was significantly higher in non-responders than responders after neoadjuvant nivolumab. Higher pretreatment blood TCRbeta clonality and lower post-treatment tumor TCRbeta clonality were correlated with higher pretreatment blood Treg/Th17 ratios.

What this sample's time point label stands for: before neoadjuvant nivolumab. The patients had newly diagnosed stage II-IVA oral cavity squamous cell carcinoma and had not received any prior systemic or radiation treatment. The cohort was made up of patients with locally advanced, HPV-negative oral cavity squamous cell carcinoma. Peripheral blood mononuclear cells were analyzed directly, without maintenance or expansion in culture. The samples were obtained from a longitudinal correlative study of a single-arm phase II trial testing neoadjuvant nivolumab in oral cavity squamous cell carcinoma. Genomic DNA-based TCRbeta sequencing was performed on subject-matched pre- and post-treatment PBMCs and tumors from three responders and three non-responders. Peripheral blood mononuclear cells were collected before nivolumab treatment and again after treatment, at the time of surgery. The Maxwell RSC DNA from Cells kit was used to isolate genomic DNA from PBMCs.

PBMC libraries used mostly 450 to 500 ng of input genomic DNA for deep sequencing, with six replicates per sample. The immunoSEQ hsTCRbeta kit was used to prepare TCRbeta libraries, following the manufacturer's instructions. An Illumina NovaSeq 6000 S4 flow cell was used to sequence the final libraries, which had first been combined to 3 nM. Under the source paper's analysis protocol: Raw data preprocessing and quality control were performed with the immunoSEQ Analyzer. The analysis was restricted to productive rearrangements, with each unique CDR3 amino acid sequence defining a clonotype. Repertoire clonality was estimated as the Gini-Simpson index, which was calculated using the R package tcR. Student's t test was used to compare Gini indices, and Pearson correlation was used to assess associations with tumor size change. In TCRdb, the immuneACCESS table is reduced to in-frame sequences with V and J assigned. These tables do not hold every clone; where another copy was compared, an unresolved V gene accounts for under half, and the others remain unexplained. V, J and clone size are those of that table, while D and trimming were read from the DNA. A total of tens of thousands of clones appear in this sample, around 82% of them only once. Roughly 3.5% of the sample is taken by the ten largest.

Comment on this clone: This receptor's antigen is unknown. Base qualities are not at hand, and no much larger clone is one base apart.

This specimen was PBMCs, taken before nivolumab (anti-PD-1) treatment. The origin of this receptor is a person between 40 and 85 years old with oral cavity squamous cell carcinoma.

The sequence in DNA is TGTGCCAGCAGCTCATATCCCAGGGGGATCTACGAGCAGTACTTC. The resulting protein is CASSSYPRGIYEQYF. The rearranged segments are TRBV5-5 and TRBJ2-7, with 7 junctional bases fitting TRBD1. Based on the germline V gene (reference sequence), the CDR1 and CDR2 sequences are SGHKS and YYEKEE. The CDR3 goes from the cysteine to the phenylalanine over 15 residues. Only CDR3 DNA remains: 45 bases, in frame from the first base. At the junction V is shortened by 3 bases and J by 3 bases; bases outside the gene matches: 9.